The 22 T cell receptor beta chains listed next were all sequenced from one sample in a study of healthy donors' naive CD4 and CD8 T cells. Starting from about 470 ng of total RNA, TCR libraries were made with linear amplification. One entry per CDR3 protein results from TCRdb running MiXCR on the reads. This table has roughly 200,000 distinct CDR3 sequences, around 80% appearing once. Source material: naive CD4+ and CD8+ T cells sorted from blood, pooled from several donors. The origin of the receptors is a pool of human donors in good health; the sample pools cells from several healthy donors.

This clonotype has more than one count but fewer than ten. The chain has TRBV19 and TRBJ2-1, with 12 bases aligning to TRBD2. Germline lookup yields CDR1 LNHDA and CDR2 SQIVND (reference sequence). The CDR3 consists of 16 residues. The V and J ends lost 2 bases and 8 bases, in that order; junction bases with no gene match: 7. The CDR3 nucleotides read TGTGCCAGTAGTATAACTCTAGCGGGAGGGCCCGATGAGCAGTTCTTC. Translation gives CASSITLAGGPDEQFF.

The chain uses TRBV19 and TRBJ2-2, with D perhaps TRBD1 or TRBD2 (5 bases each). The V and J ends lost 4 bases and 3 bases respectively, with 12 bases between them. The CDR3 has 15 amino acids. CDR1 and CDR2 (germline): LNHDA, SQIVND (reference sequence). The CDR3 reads CASSTDGAYTGELFF. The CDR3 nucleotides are TGTGCCAGTAGTACGGACGGGGCCTACACCGGGGAGCTGTTTTTT.

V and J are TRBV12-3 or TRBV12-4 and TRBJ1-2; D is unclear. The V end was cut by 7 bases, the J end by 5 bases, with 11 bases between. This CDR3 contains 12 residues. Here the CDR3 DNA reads TGTGCCAGCAAACCGGAGACGTATGGCTACACCTTC. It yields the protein CASKPETYGYTF.

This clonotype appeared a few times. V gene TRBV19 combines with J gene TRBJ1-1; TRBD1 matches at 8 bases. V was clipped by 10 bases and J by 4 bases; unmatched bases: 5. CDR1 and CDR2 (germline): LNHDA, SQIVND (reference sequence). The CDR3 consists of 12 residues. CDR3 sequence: CATKTGGTEAFF. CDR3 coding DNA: TGTGCCACCAAAACAGGGGGCACTGAAGCTTTCTTT.

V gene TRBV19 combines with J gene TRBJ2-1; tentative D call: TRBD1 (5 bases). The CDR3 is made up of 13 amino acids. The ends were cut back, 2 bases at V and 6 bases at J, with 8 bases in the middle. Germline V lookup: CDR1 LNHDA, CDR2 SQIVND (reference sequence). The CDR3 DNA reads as TGTGCCAGTAGTATACACAGGAGCAATGAGCAGTTCTTC. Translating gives CASSIHRSNEQFF.

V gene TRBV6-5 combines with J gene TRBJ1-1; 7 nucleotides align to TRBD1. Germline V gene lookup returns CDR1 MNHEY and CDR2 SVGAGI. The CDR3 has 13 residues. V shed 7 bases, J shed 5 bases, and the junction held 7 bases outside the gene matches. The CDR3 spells CASTYRGQTEAFF. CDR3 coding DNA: TGTGCCAGCACCTACAGGGGTCAAACTGAAGCTTTCTTT.

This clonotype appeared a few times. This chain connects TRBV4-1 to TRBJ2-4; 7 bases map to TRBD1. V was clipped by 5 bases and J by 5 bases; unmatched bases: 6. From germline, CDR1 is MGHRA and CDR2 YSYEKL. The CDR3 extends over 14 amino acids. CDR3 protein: CASSDRVTENIQYF. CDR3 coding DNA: TGCGCCAGCAGCGACAGGGTGACCGAAAACATTCAGTACTTC.

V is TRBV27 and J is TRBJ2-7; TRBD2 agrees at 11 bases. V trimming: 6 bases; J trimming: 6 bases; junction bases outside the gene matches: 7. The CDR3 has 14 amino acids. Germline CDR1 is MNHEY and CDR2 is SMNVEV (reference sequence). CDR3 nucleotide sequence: TGTGCCAGCAGCCACGGGACTAGCGGAGGCGAGCAGTACTTC. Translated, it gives CASSHGTSGGEQYF.

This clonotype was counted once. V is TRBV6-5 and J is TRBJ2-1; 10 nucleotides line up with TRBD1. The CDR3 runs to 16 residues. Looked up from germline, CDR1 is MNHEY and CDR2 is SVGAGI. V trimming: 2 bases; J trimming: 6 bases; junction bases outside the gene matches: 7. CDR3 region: CASSYKFGTGVNEQFF. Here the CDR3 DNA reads TGTGCCAGCAGTTACAAGTTCGGGACAGGGGTCAATGAGCAGTTCTTC.

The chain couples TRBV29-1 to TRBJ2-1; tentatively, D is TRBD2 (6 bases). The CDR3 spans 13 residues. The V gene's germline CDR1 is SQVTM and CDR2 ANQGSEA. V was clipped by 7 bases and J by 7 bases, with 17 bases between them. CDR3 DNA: TGCAGCGCACGGAGGGAAGGCAAAAATGAGCAGTTCTTC. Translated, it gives CSARREGKNEQFF.

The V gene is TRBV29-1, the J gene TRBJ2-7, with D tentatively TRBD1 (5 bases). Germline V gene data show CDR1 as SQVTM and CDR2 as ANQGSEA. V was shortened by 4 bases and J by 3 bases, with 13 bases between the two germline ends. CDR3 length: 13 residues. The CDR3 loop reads CSVAHPQDYEQYF. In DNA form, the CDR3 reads TGCAGCGTTGCCCATCCACAGGACTACGAGCAGTACTTC.

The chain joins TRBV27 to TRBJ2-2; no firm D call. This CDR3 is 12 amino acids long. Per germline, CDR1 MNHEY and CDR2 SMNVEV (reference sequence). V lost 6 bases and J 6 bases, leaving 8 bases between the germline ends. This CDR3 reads CASREFPGELFF. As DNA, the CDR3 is TGTGCCAGCAGGGAGTTTCCCGGGGAGCTGTTTTTT.

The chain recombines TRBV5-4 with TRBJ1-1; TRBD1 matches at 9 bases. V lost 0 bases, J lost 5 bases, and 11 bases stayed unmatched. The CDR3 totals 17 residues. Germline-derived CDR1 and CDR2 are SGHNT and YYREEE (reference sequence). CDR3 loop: CASSLDLGQGIETEAFF. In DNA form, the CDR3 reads TGTGCCAGCAGCTTGGATTTGGGACAGGGAATAGAGACTGAAGCTTTCTTT.

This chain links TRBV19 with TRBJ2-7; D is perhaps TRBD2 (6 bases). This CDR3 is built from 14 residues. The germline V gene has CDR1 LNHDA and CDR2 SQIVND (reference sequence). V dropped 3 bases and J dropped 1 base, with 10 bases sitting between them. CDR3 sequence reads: CASSIREWSYEQYF. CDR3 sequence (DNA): TGTGCCAGTAGTATCCGGGAGTGGTCCTACGAGCAGTACTTC.

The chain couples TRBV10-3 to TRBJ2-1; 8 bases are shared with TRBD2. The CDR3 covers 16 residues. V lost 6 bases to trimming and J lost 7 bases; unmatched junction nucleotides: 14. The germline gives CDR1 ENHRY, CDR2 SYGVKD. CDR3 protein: CAISPALAGSSNEQFF. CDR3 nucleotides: TGTGCCATCAGCCCCGCGTTAGCGGGGTCTAGTAATGAGCAGTTCTTC.

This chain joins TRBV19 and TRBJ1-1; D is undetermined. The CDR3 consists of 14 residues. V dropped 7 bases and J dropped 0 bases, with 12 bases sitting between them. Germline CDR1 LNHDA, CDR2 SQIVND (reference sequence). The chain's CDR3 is CASTPGGVNTEAFF. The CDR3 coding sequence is TGTGCCAGTACCCCCGGCGGGGTGAACACTGAAGCTTTCTTT.

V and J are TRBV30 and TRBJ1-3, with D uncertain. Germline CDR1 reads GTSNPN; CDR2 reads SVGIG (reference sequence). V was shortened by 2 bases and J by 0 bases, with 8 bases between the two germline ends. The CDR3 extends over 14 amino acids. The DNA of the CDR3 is TGTGCCTGGAGTAAGGAACCCTCTGGAAACACCATATATTTT. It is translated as CAWSKEPSGNTIYF.

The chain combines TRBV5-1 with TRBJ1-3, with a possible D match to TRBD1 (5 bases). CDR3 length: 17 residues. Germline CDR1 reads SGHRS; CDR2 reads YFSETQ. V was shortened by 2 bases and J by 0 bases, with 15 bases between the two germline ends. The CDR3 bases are TGCGCCAGCAGCTTCGGTCGAGGGGCCAGCTCTGGAAACACCATATATTTT. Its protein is CASSFGRGASSGNTIYF.

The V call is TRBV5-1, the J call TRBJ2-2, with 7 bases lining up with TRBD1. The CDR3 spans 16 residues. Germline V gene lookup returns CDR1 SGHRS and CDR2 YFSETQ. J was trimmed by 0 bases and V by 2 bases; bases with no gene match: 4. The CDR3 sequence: CASSFSGTANTGELFF. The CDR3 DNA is TGCGCCAGCAGCTTTTCCGGGACAGCGAACACCGGGGAGCTGTTTTTT. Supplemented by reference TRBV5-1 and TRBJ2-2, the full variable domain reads KAGVTQTPRYLIKTRGQQVTLSCSPISGHRSVSWYQQTPGQGLQFLFEYFSETQRNKGNFPGRFSGRQFSNSRSEMNVSTLELGDSALYLCASSFSGTANTGELFFGEGSRLTVL.

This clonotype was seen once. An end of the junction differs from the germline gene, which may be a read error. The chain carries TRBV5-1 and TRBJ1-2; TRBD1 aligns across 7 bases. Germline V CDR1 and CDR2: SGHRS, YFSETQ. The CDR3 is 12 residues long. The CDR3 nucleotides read TGTGCCAGCAGCCGACAGGGTGATGGCTACACCTTC. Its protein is CASSRQGDGYTF.

DNA of the CDR3: TGTGCCAGCAGTACGAGCGGGATGGAAGAGACCCAGTACTTC. Its translation: CASSTSGMEETQYF. The chain employs TRBV6-6 and TRBJ2-5, with 7 bases that match TRBD2. V lost 5 bases, J lost 3 bases, and 6 bases stayed unmatched. There are 14 residues in the CDR3. Germline V gene sequence: CDR1 MNHNY, CDR2 SVGAGI (reference sequence).

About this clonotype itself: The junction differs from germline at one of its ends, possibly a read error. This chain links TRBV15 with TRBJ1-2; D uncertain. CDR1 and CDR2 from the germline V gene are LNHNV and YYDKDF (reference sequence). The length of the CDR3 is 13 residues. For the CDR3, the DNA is TGTGTCACCAGCAGAGATAGCCTCTATGGCTACACCTTC. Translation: CVTSRDSLYGYTF.